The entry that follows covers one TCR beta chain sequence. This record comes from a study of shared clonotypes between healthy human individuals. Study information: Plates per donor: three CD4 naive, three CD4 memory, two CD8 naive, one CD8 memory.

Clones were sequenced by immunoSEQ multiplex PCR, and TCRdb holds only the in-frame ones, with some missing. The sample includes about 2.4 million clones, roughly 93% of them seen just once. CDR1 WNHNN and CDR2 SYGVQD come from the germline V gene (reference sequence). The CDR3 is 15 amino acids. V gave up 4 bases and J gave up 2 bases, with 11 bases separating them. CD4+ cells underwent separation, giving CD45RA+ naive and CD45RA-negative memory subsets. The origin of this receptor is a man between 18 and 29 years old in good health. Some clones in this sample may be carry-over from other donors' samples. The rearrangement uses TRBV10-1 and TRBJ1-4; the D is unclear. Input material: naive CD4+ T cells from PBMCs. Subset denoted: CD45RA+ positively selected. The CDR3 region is CASSGAGRTNEKLFF. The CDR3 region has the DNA TGCGCCAGCAGTGGGGCAGGACGGACTAATGAAAAACTGTTTTTT.